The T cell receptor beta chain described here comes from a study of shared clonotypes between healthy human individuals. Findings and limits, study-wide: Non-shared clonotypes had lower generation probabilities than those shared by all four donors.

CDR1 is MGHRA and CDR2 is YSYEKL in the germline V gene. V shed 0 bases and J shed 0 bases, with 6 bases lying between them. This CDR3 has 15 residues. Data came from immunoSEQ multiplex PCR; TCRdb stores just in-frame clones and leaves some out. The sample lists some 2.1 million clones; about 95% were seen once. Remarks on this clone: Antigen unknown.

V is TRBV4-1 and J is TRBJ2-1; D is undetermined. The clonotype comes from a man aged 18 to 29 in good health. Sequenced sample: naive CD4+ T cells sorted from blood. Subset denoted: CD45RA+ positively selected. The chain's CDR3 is CASSQEGDSYNEQFF. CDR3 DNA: TGCGCCAGCAGCCAAGAAGGAGACTCCTACAATGAGCAGTTCTTC.